This T cell receptor (beta chain) appears in the sequencing data of a study of long-term antiretroviral therapy in people with HIV. Study-wide points: Collection of the blood, which took place between the mid-2000s and the late 2010s, possibly occurred under older ART regimens.

This clone appeared a few times. Its antigen is unknown. This CDR3 spans 12 amino acids. The germline V and J ends were trimmed by 3 bases and 6 bases, with 9 bases remaining between them. Germline V CDR1 and CDR2: KGHSH, LQKENI. Running of the v3.0 immunoSEQ assay took place at survey level. Here immunoSEQ multiplex PCR was the method, and the copy in TCRdb shows in-frame clones only, minus some. The data show tens of thousands of clones, with about 82% seen just once and 4.4% held by the top ten. V and J are TRBV18 and TRBJ2-7, with D perhaps assigned TRBD1 or TRBD2 (5 bases each). The starting material was unsorted PBMCs, obtained roughly 3.3 years after starting antiretroviral therapy. This TCR was sampled from a man in his late teens or twenties with HIV. The CDR3 spells CASSPGVGEQYF. For the CDR3, the DNA is TGTGCCAGCTCACCGGGGGTGGGCGAGCAGTACTTC. Together with reference TRBV18 and TRBJ2-7, the CDR3 gives the full variable domain: NAGVMQNPRHLVRRRGQEARLRCSPMKGHSHVYWYRQLPEEGLKFMVYLQKENIIDESGMPKERFSAEFPKEGPSILRIQQVVRGDSAAYFCASSPGVGEQYFGPGTRLTVT.